This T cell receptor (beta chain) originates from a study of blood T cell repertoires in COVID-19. Study overall: Donors in the United States, Italy and Spain gave samples during acute or convalescent COVID-19.

This clone came up once. V was cut by 4 bases and J by 2 bases, with 11 bases left in between. The CDR3 contains 14 residues. Germline CDR1 and CDR2: SGHRS and YFSETQ. Recruitment covered about two dozen US areas and drew participants whose ages spanned 18 to 89 years. In the original workflow: Amplification of reference gene primers provided the estimated nucleated cell counts. Sequencing was performed with immunoSEQ multiplex PCR; in TCRdb, only in-frame clones are kept and a portion is missing. V and J calls plus clone size are reproduced from that table; the DNA served to infer D and trimming. The sample includes 200,000 to 300,000 clones, approximately 88% of them seen just once.

The chain uses TRBV5-1 and TRBJ2-3; tentative D call: TRBD1 (6 bases). The source of this sequence is a woman in her 40s with acute COVID-19. Sequencing was performed on PBMCs or T cells enriched from blood (not recorded which). The DNA for the CDR3 is TGCGCCAGCAGCGTCGGACAGATCACAGATACGCAGTATTTT. Translating it yields CASSVGQITDTQYF.